This TCR beta chain was identified during a study of a mutant IDH1 vaccine in newly diagnosed glioma. Study information: Treated patients comprised around 62% males and approximately 38% females, mean age roughly 37 years.

Generated by immunoSEQ multiplex PCR, the TCRdb table keeps only in-frame clones and is missing some. The sample carries 100,000 to 120,000 clones, 90% recorded once. A note on this clone: The antigen remains undetermined.

Time point noted: week 11, during vaccination. Each dose of the vaccine consisted of 300 ug of mutant IDH1 20-mer peptide, with topical imiquimod. The CDR3 length is 16 residues. V dropped 6 bases and J dropped 0; count of bases not matched to a gene: 6. The germline gives CDR1 KGHSH, CDR2 LQKENI. The rearrangement links TRBV18 to TRBJ1-3, with 9 bases lining up with TRBD1. This TCR came from a woman in her 50s with glioma. The sample here was PBMCs, taken from a glioma patient whose treatment included an IDH1 peptide vaccine. CDR3 nucleotides: TGTGCCAGCTCGCGCGGACAGGGGACCTCTGGAAACACCATATATTTT. Amino acids: CASSRGQGTSGNTIYF.